This TCR beta chain was sequenced during a study of metastatic and nonmetastatic thyroid tumors. Study-wide background: Patients with malignant and benign thyroid disease provided blood and tumor or nodule tissue, whose repertoires were compared. Study outcomes and limitations: In both blood and tumor samples, TCR beta diversity was reported significantly higher for malignant than benign nodules.

Trimming took 9 bases from V and 3 from J, leaving 29 bases between them. The germline gives CDR1 KGHDR, CDR2 SFDVKD. The CDR3 spans 19 residues. Thyroid surgery had not been preceded by any treatment in any patient. Per the authors' pipeline: To classify distant metastasis in papillary thyroid cancer, a model was built from CDR3 differences across clinicopathological groups. With MiXCR, TCRdb called clones anew from the PCR reads. The V and J calls and clone size are TCRdb's, not the authors'. The sample lists around 15,000 clones, around 13% seen once, with approximately 15% in the top ten. This clone has just a few counts. Its target is not known.

V usage is TRBV24-1 and J usage is TRBJ1-5; D might be TRBD1 (5 bases). The sequencing sample was made of tumor tissue. The TCR comes from a female donor with papillary thyroid cancer or a benign thyroid nodule (not recorded which). Some clones in this sample may be carry-over from other donors' samples. CDR3 nucleotide sequence: TGTGCCACCGGCCGGTCCCCCCCCGGGACCCCATGGGTCAATCAGCCCCAGCATTTT. It translates to CATGRSPPGTPWVNQPQHF.